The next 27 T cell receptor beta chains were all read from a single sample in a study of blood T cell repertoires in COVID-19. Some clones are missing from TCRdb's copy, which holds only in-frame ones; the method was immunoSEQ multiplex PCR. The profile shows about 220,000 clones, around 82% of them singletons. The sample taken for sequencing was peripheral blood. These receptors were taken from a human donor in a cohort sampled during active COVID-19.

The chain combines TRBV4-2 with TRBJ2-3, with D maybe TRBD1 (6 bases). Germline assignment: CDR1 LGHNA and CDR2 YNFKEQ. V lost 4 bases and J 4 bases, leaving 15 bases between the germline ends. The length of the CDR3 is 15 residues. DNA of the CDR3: TGTGCCAGCAGCCTCGATGGGGGCCCGGCAGATACGCAGTATTTT. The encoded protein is CASSLDGGPADTQYF.

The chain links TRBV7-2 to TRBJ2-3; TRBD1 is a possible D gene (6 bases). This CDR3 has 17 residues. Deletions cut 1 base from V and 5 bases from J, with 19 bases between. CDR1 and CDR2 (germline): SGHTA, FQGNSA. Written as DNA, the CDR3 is TGTGCCAGCAGCTTAGTTCTACCCGGGTCAGGGGTAGATACGCAGTATTTT. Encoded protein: CASSLVLPGSGVDTQYF.

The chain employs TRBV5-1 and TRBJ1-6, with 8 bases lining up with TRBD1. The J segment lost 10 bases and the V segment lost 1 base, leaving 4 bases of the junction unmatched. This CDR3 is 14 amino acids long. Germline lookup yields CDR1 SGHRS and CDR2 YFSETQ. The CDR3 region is CASSLLGQGSPLHF. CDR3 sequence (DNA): TGCGCCAGCAGCTTGTTAGGACAGGGATCACCCCTCCACTTT. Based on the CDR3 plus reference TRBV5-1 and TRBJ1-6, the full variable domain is KAGVTQTPRYLIKTRGQQVTLSCSPISGHRSVSWYQQTPGQGLQFLFEYFSETQRNKGNFPGRFSGRQFSNSRSEMNVSTLELGDSALYLCASSLLGQGSPLHFGNGTRLTVT.

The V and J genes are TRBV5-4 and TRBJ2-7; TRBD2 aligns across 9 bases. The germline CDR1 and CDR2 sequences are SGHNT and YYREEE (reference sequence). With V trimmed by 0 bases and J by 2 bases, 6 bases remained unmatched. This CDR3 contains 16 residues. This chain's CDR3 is CASSLEPAGGAYEQYF. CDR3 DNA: TGTGCCAGCAGCTTGGAGCCGGCGGGGGGGGCCTACGAGCAGTACTTC.

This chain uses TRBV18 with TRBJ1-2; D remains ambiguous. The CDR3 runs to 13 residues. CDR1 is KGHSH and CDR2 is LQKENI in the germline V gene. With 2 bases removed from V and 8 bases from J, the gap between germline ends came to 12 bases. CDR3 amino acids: CASSPSLPGGYTF. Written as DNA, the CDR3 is TGTGCCAGCTCACCATCTCTGCCAGGCGGCTACACCTTC.

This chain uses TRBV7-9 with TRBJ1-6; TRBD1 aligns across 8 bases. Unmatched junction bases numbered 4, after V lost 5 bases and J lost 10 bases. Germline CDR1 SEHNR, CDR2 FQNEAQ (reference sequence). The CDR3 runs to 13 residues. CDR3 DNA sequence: TGTGCCAGCAGCCAGGGGGCCCAATCACCCCTCCACTTT. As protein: CASSQGAQSPLHF.

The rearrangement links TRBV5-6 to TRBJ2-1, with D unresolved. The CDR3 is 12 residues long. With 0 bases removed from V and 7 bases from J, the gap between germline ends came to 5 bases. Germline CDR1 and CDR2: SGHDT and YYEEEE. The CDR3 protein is CASSLVRNEQFF. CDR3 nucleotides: TGTGCCAGCAGCTTGGTTCGGAATGAGCAGTTCTTC.

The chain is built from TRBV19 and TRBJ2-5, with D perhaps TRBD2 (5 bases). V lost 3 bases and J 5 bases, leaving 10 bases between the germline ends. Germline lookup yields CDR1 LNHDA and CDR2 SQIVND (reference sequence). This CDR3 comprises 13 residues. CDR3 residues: CASSMTRRETQYF. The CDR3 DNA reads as TGTGCCAGTAGTATGACGCGGAGGGAGACCCAGTACTTC.

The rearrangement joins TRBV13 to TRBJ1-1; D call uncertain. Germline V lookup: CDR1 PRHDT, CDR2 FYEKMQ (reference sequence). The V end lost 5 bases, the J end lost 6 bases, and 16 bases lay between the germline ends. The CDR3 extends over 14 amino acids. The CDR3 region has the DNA TGTGCCAGCAGCAAACGGCCAGACTCATCTGAAGCTTTCTTT. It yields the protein CASSKRPDSSEAFF.

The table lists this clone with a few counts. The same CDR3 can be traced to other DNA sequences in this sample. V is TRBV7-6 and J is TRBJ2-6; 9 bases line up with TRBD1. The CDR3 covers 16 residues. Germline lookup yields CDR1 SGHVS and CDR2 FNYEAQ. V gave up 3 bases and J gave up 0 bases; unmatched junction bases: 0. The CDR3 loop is CASSLTGGSGANVLTF. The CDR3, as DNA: TGTGCCAGCAGCTTGACAGGGGGCTCTGGGGCCAACGTCCTGACTTTC.

The CDR3 bases are TGTGCCAGCAGCTTAAGATTCGGCGGGAGGAACACAGATACGCAGTATTTT. Translated, it gives CASSLRFGGRNTDTQYF. The chain joins TRBV7-9 to TRBJ2-3, with 8 bases identical to TRBD2. Looked up from germline, CDR1 is SEHNR and CDR2 is FQNEAQ (reference sequence). This CDR3 comprises 17 residues. J gave up 2 bases and V 2 bases, and 9 bases lay outside the gene matches.

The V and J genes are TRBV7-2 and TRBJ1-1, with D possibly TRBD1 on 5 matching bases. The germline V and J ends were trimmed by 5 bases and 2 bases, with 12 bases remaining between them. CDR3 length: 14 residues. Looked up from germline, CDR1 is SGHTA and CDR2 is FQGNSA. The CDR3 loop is CASSPSGENTEAFF. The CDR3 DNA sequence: TGTGCCAGCAGCCCATCGGGGGAAAACACTGAAGCTTTCTTT.

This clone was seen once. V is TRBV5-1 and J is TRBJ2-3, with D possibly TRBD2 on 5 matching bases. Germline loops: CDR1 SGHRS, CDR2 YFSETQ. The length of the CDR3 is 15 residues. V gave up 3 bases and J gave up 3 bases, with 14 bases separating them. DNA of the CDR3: TGCGCCAGCAGCTGGGAGACACGAGGGACAGATACGCAGTATTTT. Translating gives CASSWETRGTDTQYF.

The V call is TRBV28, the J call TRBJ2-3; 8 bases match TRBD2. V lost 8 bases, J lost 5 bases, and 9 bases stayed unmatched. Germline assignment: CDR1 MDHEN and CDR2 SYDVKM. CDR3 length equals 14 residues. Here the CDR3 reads CASVTGGPRDTQYF. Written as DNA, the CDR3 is TGTGCCAGCGTAACGGGAGGGCCGAGAGATACGCAGTATTTT.

CDR3 residues: CASSPSSGETQYF. The CDR3 coding sequence is TGTGCCAGCAGCCCCTCCTCCGGAGAGACCCAGTACTTC. The chain is built from TRBV2 and TRBJ2-5; no firm D call. V was pared by 6 bases and J by 4 bases, with 12 bases between. Germline values: CDR1 SNHLY, CDR2 FYNNEI. This CDR3 comprises 13 residues.

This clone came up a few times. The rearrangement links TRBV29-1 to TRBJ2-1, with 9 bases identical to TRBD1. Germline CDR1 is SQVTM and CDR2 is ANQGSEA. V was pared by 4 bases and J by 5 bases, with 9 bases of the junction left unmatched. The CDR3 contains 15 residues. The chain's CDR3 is CSVGPEDRGHNEQFF. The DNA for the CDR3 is TGCAGCGTTGGCCCCGAGGACAGGGGTCACAATGAGCAGTTCTTC.

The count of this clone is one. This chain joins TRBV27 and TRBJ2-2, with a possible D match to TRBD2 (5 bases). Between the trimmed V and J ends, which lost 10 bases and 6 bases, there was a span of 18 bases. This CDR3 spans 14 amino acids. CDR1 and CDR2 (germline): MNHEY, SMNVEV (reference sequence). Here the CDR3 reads CATPRAFAPGELFF. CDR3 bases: TGTGCCACCCCGAGGGCATTCGCTCCCGGGGAGCTGTTTTTT.

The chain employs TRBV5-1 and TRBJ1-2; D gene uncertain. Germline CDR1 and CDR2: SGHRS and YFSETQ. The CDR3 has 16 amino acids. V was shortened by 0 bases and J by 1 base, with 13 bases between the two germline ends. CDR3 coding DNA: TGCGCCAGCAGCTTGGATAACGGAGCTATTAACTATGGCTACACCTTC. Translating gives CASSLDNGAINYGYTF.

The CDR3 sequence: CASQGPRRTQYF. CDR3 in DNA: TGTGCCAGCCAGGGGCCGCGGAGGACCCAGTACTTC. V gene TRBV3-1 (or the pseudogene TRBV3-2) combines with J gene TRBJ2-5, with D possibly TRBD1 on 6 matching bases. Deletions cut 8 bases from V and 7 bases from J, with 14 bases between. This CDR3 contains 12 residues. Germline loops: CDR1 LGHDT, CDR2 YNNKEL (reference sequence).

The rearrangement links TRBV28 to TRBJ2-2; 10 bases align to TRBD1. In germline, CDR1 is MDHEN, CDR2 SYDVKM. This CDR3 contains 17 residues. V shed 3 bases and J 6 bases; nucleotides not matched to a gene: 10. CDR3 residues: CASSFSPRTGGAGELFF. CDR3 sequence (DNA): TGTGCCAGCAGTTTTTCCCCCCGGACAGGGGGAGCCGGGGAGCTGTTTTTT.

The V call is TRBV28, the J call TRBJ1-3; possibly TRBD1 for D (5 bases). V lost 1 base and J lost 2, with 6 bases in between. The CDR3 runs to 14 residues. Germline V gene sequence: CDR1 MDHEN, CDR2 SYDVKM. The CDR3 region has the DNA TGTGCCAGCAGTTTATCAGGGACTGGAAACACCATATATTTT. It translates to CASSLSGTGNTIYF.

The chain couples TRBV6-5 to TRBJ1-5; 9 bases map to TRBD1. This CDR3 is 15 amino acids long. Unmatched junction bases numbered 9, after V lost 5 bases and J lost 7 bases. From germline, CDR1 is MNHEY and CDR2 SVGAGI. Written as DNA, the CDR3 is TGTGCCAGCAGTCGTGATGACAGGGGGAGGCAGCCCCAGCATTTT. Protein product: CASSRDDRGRQPQHF.

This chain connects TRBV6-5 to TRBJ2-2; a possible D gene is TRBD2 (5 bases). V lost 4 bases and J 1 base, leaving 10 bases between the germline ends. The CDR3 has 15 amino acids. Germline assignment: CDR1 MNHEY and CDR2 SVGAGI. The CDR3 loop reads CASSSLGGNTGELFF. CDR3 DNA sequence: TGTGCCAGCAGTTCTCTTGGAGGGAACACCGGGGAGCTGTTTTTT.

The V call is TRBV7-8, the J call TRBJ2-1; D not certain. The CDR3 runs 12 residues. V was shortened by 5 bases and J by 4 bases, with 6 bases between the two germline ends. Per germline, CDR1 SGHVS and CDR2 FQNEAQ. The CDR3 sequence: CASSSTYNEQFF. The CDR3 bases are TGTGCCAGCAGCAGTACTTACAATGAGCAGTTCTTC.

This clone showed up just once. In DNA form, the CDR3 reads TGCGCCAGCAGCTTGGGGGACAGACTGAACACTGAAGCTTTCTTT. Translation: CASSLGDRLNTEAFF. V usage is TRBV5-1 and J usage is TRBJ1-1; 7 bases agree with TRBD1. With 0 bases clipped from V and 0 bases from J, the junction kept 2 bases outside the gene matches. Germline CDR1 reads SGHRS; CDR2 reads YFSETQ. The CDR3 consists of 15 residues.

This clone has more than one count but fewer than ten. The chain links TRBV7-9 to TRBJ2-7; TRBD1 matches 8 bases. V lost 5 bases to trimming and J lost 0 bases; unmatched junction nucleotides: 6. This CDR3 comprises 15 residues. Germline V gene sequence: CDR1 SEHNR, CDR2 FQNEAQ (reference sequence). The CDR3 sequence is CASSGWTGSSYEQYF. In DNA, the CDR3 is TGTGCCAGCAGCGGGTGGACAGGGAGCTCCTACGAGCAGTACTTC.

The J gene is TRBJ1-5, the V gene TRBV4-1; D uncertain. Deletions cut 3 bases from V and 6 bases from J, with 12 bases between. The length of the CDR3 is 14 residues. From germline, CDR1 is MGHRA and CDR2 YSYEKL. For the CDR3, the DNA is TGCGCCAGCAGCCAGATCGTCTCGGGTCAGCCCCAGCATTTT. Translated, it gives CASSQIVSGQPQHF.